This is a list of T cell receptor beta chains from one sample in a study of cytomegalovirus exposure and HLA in healthy donors. Method: immunoSEQ multiplex PCR; TCRdb's copy keeps in-frame clones and lacks some. The repertoire includes over 150,000 clones, 70% to 75% of them detected once, and 2.5% to 3.5% sits in the top ten. The sequencing input was PBMCs. These receptors were taken from a male donor in good health and CMV-seronegative. CDR3s include the opening cysteine and the closing phenylalanine or tryptophan. The D gene is left open where the match is weak.

TRBV19,TRBJ2-3,15,TRBD2,TGTGCCAGTAGTATAAAGCGGGAAATCGCAGATACGCAGTATTTT,CASSIKREIADTQYF
TRBV6-1,TRBJ1-1,14,TRBD1,TGTGCCAGCAGTGCCGGACAGGGACAAACTGAAGCTTTCTTT,CASSAGQGQTEAFF
TRBV6-1,TRBJ2-1,14,TRBD1,TGTGCCAGCAGCGGGGACAGGGTTCTTAATGAGCAGTTCTTC,CASSGDRVLNEQFF
TRBV4-3,TRBJ2-7,15,TRBD2,TGCGCCAGCAGCCAAGTGGGGACTAGCGGTTACGAGCAGTACTTC,CASSQVGTSGYEQYF
TRBV5-1,TRBJ2-1,14,NA,TGCGCCAGCGAAGATCCAGGCGAACCCAATGAGCAGTTCTTC,CASEDPGEPNEQFF
TRBV19,TRBJ2-7,15,TRBD2,TGTGCCAGTAGTATGACCCGACTAGCGGGGGCCGAGCAGTACTTC,CASSMTRLAGAEQYF
TRBV11-2,TRBJ2-1,18,TRBD2,TGTGCCAGCAGCTTAGTCCCCGCGACTAGCGGGGGGGCCTATGAGCAGTTCTTC,CASSLVPATSGGAYEQFF
TRBV18,TRBJ1-5,14,NA,TGTGCCAGCTCACCGCTTGAGGACAATCAGCCCCAGCATTTT,CASSPLEDNQPQHF
TRBV4-1,TRBJ1-1,15,TRBD1,TGCGCCAGCAGCCAAGCAGGGCAGGGGGCCACTGAAGCTTTCTTT,CASSQAGQGATEAFF
TRBV18,TRBJ2-3,14,NA,TGTGCCAGCTCATTGAGAGAGGGAGGAGATACGCAGTATTTT,CASSLREGGDTQYF